What follows describes a single T cell receptor beta chain. As yet, its antigen is unknown. Individual cDNA molecules received unique molecular identifiers. TCRdb processed the 5' RACE reads anew with MiXCR; each CDR3 protein has one entry. The table shows some 71,000 distinct CDR3 sequences, with 9% to 10% occurring only once. The data derive from a study of early T cells in non-severe SARS-CoV-2 infection. Study-level information: Sequencing of unsorted whole blood was done on bulk RNA, leaving chains unpaired.

The CDR3 is made up of 15 amino acids. CDR1 and CDR2 from the germline V gene are SGHRS and YFSETQ. Trimming left V 2 bases short and J 0 bases short, with 9 bases between. Study-wide results and caveats: Missing private and CD4 specificities, VDJdb matching favored anti-spike CD8 responses.

The rearrangement uses TRBV5-1 and TRBJ2-1; the D is unclear. The TCR was taken from an adult who was a healthcare worker with PCR-confirmed SARS-CoV-2 infection or an uninfected control (not recorded which). The sample was whole blood, taken at baseline. CDR3 loop: CASSLDIGSYNEQFF. The CDR3 nucleotides are TGCGCCAGCAGCTTAGACATAGGCTCCTACAATGAGCAGTTCTTC.